The next 8 T cell receptor beta chains were all read from a single sample in a study of cytomegalovirus exposure and HLA in healthy donors. 13 Jbeta primers and 60 Vbeta primers were used for the PCR. TCRdb's copy holds only in-frame clones and misses some; the assay was immunoSEQ multiplex PCR. The repertoire has 180,000 or so clones, 65% to 85% of them found once; the top ten carry 4.5%. The sample consisted of PBMCs. These receptor sequences come from a woman aged 45 to 65 in good health and CMV-seropositive.

The chain is built from TRBV7-2 and TRBJ1-1, with D possibly matching TRBD1 (5 bases). Germline V gene sequence: CDR1 SGHTA, CDR2 FQGNSA. The V gene lost 1 base and the J gene lost 5 bases, with 11 bases spanning the gap. The CDR3 is 14 residues long. The CDR3 region is CASSLVWGETEAFF. DNA of the CDR3: TGTGCCAGCAGCTTAGTGTGGGGGGAGACTGAAGCTTTCTTT.

The CDR3 reads CASSAPAGRPSGANVLTF. Written as DNA, the CDR3 is TGTGCCAGCAGCGCCCCAGCGGGGAGACCCTCTGGGGCCAACGTCCTGACTTTC. V gene TRBV9 combines with J gene TRBJ2-6, with TRBD2 matching 7 bases. The germline V gene encodes CDR1 SGDLS and CDR2 YYNGEE. The CDR3 extends over 18 amino acids. Trimming removed 3 bases from V and 0 bases from J; junction bases left unmatched: 9.

V usage is TRBV6-5 and J usage is TRBJ2-5; 9 bases align to TRBD1. The CDR3 is 15 amino acids. Germline V CDR1 and CDR2: MNHEY, SVGAGI. V trimming: 0 bases; J trimming: 4 bases; junction bases outside the gene matches: 3. This CDR3 reads CASSYSTGGRETQYF. The CDR3 DNA reads TGTGCCAGCAGTTACTCGACAGGGGGTCGAGAGACCCAGTACTTC.

V gene TRBV7-9 combines with J gene TRBJ2-5, with D tentatively TRBD1 (6 bases). CDR3 length: 15 amino acids. V was shortened by 3 bases and J by 1 base, with 12 bases between the two germline ends. Germline-derived CDR1 and CDR2 are SEHNR and FQNEAQ (reference sequence). The CDR3 coding sequence is TGTGCCAGCAGCTTTTCGACAGGCATCCAAGAGACCCAGTACTTC. Amino acids: CASSFSTGIQETQYF. Full variable domain (remainder filled in from reference TRBV7-9 and TRBJ2-5): DTGVSQNPRHKITKRGQNVTFRCDPISEHNRLYWYRQTLGQGPEFLTYFQNEAQLEKSRLLSDRFSAERPKGSFSTLEIQRTEQGDSAMYLCASSFSTGIQETQYFGPGTRLLVL.

The genes are TRBV5-1 and TRBJ2-1; possible D gene TRBD1, 6 bases. The length of the CDR3 is 18 residues. V dropped 5 bases and J dropped 6 bases, with 27 bases sitting between them. Germline values: CDR1 SGHRS, CDR2 YFSETQ. CDR3 in DNA: TGCGCCAGCAGGCAAGGTGGGGGCAAAGAAAGGGCTAGCAATGAGCAGTTCTTC. Its protein is CASRQGGGKERASNEQFF.

This chain uses TRBV19 with TRBJ2-7; a weak D match, TRBD2 (6 bases). Trimming took off 4 bases at V and 1 base at J, with 11 bases between the two ends. The length of the CDR3 is 14 residues. Germline V CDR1 and CDR2: LNHDA, SQIVND (reference sequence). CDR3 nucleotide sequence: TGTGCCAGTAGTAGTACTAGCAATTCCTACGAGCAGTACTTC. Translation: CASSSTSNSYEQYF.

The chain carries TRBV19 and TRBJ2-5; tentative D call: TRBD2 (5 bases). Germline CDR1 reads LNHDA; CDR2 reads SQIVND (reference sequence). Trimming stripped 1 base from V and 1 base from J, with 19 bases between. This CDR3 contains 18 residues. For the CDR3, the DNA is TGTGCCAGTAGTATAGGGCTTATCGCGGGTCAGTTCCAAGAGACCCAGTACTTC. The encoded protein is CASSIGLIAGQFQETQYF.

The rearrangement uses TRBV4-1 and TRBJ2-1, with unresolved D. Deletions cut 0 bases from V and 5 bases from J, with 11 bases between. Germline-derived CDR1 and CDR2 are MGHRA and YSYEKL. The CDR3 runs 15 residues. The CDR3 spells CASSQEGASHNEQFF. As DNA, the CDR3 is TGCGCCAGCAGCCAAGAAGGAGCCAGCCACAATGAGCAGTTCTTC.